Given below is one TCR beta chain in context. Its antigen is unidentified. Healthy Caucasian individuals made up all the donors. The data belong to a study of identical twins. Points from the study as a whole: With abundant cord blood beta clonotypes, insertions were fewer; memory repertoires showed no such pattern.

Unmatched junction bases numbered 7, after V lost 5 bases and J lost 3 bases. Per germline, CDR1 SQVTM and CDR2 ANQGSEA. The CDR3 extends over 15 amino acids. TCRdb reprocessed the 5' RACE reads via MiXCR and lists one record per CDR3 protein. The sample shows around 1.7 million distinct CDR3 sequences, less than 40% of them seen only once. The source of this sequence is a newborn girl in good health. The gene calls are TRBV29-1 and TRBJ2-3; 11 bases agree with TRBD2. Sample: cord blood. CDR3 sequence (DNA): TGCAGCGTTAAAGTGCCTAGCGGGAGGACAGATACGCAGTATTTT. Amino acid sequence: CSVKVPSGRTDTQYF.